The sequence of this T cell receptor beta chain was determined in a study of blood T cell repertoires in COVID-19. Germline-derived CDR1 and CDR2 are SGHDN and FVKESK. Deletions cut 5 bases from V and 2 bases from J, with 13 bases between. The CDR3 extends over 15 amino acids. Measured with immunoSEQ multiplex PCR; TCRdb has only the in-frame clones, and not every one. The data hold about 250,000 clones, with roughly 90% observed a single time. The receptor comes from a man aged 35 to 55 who had recovered from COVID-19. The chain joins TRBV14 to TRBJ2-4, with a tentative D call TRBD1 (5 bases). Sequencing input: PBMCs or T cells enriched from blood (not recorded which). Here the CDR3 reads CASSNIQAPKNIQYF. The CDR3 DNA reads TGTGCCAGCAGCAACATACAGGCCCCCAAAAACATTCAGTACTTC. The variable domain in full, with the rest retrieved from reference TRBV14 and TRBJ2-4, is EAGVTQFPSHSVIEKGQTVTLRCDPISGHDNLYWYRRVMGKEIKFLLHFVKESKQDESGMPNNRFLAERTGGTYSTLKVQPAELEDSGVYFCASSNIQAPKNIQYFGAGTRLSVL.